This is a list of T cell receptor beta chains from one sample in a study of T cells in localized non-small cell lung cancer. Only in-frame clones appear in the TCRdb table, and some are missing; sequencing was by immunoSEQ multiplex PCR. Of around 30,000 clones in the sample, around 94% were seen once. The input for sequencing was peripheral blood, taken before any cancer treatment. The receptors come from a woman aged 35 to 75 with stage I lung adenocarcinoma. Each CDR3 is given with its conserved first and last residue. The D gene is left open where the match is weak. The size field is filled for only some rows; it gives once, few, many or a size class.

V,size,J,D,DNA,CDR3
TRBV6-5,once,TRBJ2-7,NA,TGTGCCAGCAGGGAGTCGGGGGCCTCGATAGACGAGCAGTACTTC,CASRESGASIDEQYF
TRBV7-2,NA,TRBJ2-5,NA,TGTGCCAGCAGCTTGGCGGGCCGTAAAGAGACCCAGTACTTC,CASSLAGRKETQYF
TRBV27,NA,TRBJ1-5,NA,TGTGCCAGCAGTTTCTCTGGGAGGTTGAAGCCCCAGCATTTT,CASSFSGRLKPQHF
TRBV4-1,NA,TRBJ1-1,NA,TGCGCCAGCAGCCAAGCAACTAGCAGGAGGAACACTGAAGCTTTCTTT,CASSQATSRRNTEAFF
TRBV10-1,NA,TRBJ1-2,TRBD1,TGCGCCAGCAGCGAAAATCCCAGGGGGCTGGATGGCTACACCTTC,CASSENPRGLDGYTF
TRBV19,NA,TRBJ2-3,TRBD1,TGTGCCAGCCGAGGACAGGGTTTACCAGATACGCAGTATTTT,CASRGQGLPDTQYF
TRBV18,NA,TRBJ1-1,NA,TGTGCCAGCTCACCACTGTCCCAAGTAGCTTTCTTT,CASSPLSQVAFF
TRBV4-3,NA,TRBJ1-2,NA,TGCGCCAGCAGCCAAGATCTGGGAGGTGACAACTATGGCTACACCTTC,CASSQDLGGDNYGYTF
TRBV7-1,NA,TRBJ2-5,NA,TGTGCCAGCAGCTTAGCTTGGGAGACCCAGTACTTC,CASSLAWETQYF
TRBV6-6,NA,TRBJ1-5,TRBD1,TGTGCCAGCAGTCGACAGGGGAATCAGCCCCAGCATTTT,CASSRQGNQPQHF
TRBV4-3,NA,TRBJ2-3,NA,TGCGCCAGCAGCCAAGAACTCCACTCGACAGTAAGCAGCACAGATACGCAGTATTTT,CASSQELHSTVSSTDTQYF
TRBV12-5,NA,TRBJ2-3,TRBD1,TGTGCTAGTGCCCCCGGGACAGGGTCGGCAGATACGCAGTATTTT,CASAPGTGSADTQYF
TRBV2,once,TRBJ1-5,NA,TGTGCCAGCAGTGAAGATAGGTATCAGCCCCAGCATTTT,CASSEDRYQPQHF
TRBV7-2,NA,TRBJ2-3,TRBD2,TGTGCCAGCAGCTTAGCGTACGGACTAGCGGGGAAGGAGGATACGCAGTATTTT,CASSLAYGLAGKEDTQYF
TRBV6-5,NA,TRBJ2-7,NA,TGTGCCAGCAGTTACGGGCAGCCTTCCTACGAGCAGTACTTC,CASSYGQPSYEQYF
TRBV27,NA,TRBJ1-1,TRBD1,TGTGCCAGCAGTTTTGGAGGGGGCGCGGGGGTGAACACTGAAGCTTTCTTT,CASSFGGGAGVNTEAFF
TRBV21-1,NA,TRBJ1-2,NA,TGTGCCAGCAGCCCGCCATCGGGACAGGGATCCTACACCTATGGCTACACCTTC,CASSPPSGQGSYTYGYTF
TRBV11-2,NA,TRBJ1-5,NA,TGTGCCAGCAGCTTAGATTATAGGGAGTCGGCCCAGCATTTT,CASSLDYRESAQHF
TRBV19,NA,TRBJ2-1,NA,TGTGCCAGTAGTATAACGGGCCCATTGATTGAGCAGTTCTTC,CASSITGPLIEQFF
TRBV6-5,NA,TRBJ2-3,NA,TGTGCCAGTCCCGGGCGTCACACAGATACGCAGTATTTT,CASPGRHTDTQYF
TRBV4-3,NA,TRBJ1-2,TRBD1,TGCGCCAGCAGCCGAGACAGGGGGCGAAACTATGGCTACACCTTC,CASSRDRGRNYGYTF
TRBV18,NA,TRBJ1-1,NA,TGTGCCAGCTCACCACTCGCAGACTTCGACACTGAAGCTTTCTTT,CASSPLADFDTEAFF
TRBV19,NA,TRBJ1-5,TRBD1,TGTGCCAGCACGAGGAACCCTAGACAGGGAAAGTCCCAGCATTTT,CASTRNPRQGKSQHF
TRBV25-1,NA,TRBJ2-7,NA,TGTGCCAGCAGTGAACAGGGTTTCGACGAGCAGTACTTC,CASSEQGFDEQYF